The clone carrying this TCR beta chain has only a few counts. What it recognizes is unknown. The ends were cut back, 7 bases at V and 1 base at J, with 12 bases in the middle. Germline CDR1 and CDR2: SGHRS and YFSETQ. This CDR3 region has 14 residues. The sample belongs to a study of shared clonotypes between healthy human individuals. Overall study findings and caveats: Some clonotypes were shared by all four sorted-subset donors, while others were not shared. The non-shared ones had lower generation probabilities than the shared ones. Donor clonotype sharing was expected to depend on sequencing depth. Few donors restricted represented genetic and exposure-history diversity. Despite large depth, rarefaction showed incomplete sorted-subset sequencing.

Sequencing was performed with immunoSEQ multiplex PCR; in TCRdb, only in-frame clones are kept and a portion is missing. The sample shows roughly 200,000 clones, about 68% of them seen only once. The chain employs TRBV5-1 and TRBJ2-1; D ambiguous. The sequence was collected from a man aged 30-40 years in good health. The sample consisted of memory CD4+ T cells sorted from blood. Documented subset: CD45RA-negative fraction. The CDR3 bases are TGCGCCAGCGCCACGGTTGGGTCCTACAATGAGCAGTTCTTC. Amino acids: CASATVGSYNEQFF.